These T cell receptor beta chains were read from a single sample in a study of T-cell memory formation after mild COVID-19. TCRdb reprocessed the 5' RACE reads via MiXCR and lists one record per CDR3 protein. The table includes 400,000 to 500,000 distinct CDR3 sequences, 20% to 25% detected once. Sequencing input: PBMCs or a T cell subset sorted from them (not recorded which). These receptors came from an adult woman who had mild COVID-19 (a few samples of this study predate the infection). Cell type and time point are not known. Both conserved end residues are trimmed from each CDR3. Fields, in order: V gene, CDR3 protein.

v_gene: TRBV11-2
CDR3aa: ASSSPRGEGSGANVLT

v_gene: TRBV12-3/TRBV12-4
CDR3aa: ASSLGGSVTYEQY

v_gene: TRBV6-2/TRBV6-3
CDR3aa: ASSRQGVGELF

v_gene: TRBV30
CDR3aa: AWSRGHNEKLF

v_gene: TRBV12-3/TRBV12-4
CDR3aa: ASSTGQGSSPLH

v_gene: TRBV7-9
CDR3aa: ASNTPGHHEQY

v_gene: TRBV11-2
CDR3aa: ASRAVSGGAAGELF

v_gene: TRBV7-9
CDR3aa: ASSLIPDGELF

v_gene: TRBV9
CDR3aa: ASSSPGHNTDTQY

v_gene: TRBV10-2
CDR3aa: ASSERNPRTYEQF

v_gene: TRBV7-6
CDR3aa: ASSLEAGPPYEQY

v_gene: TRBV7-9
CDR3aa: ASLPGPSRETQY

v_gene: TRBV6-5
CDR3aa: ASRPTGTSGRLEY

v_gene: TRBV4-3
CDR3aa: ASSQEGRLDTNNEQF

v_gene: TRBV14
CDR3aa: ASSRHHTDTQY

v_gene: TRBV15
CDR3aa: ATSRDLGGYT

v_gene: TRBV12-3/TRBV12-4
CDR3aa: ASSLELRISPQH

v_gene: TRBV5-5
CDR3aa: ASSSTYGTGDGYT

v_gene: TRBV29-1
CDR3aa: SVGQGTPGYT

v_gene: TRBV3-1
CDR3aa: ASSGAGDEQY

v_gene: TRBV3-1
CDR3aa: ASTQGENAEAF

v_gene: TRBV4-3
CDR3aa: ASSQAAERVYGYT

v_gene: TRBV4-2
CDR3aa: ASSQEEPNEQF

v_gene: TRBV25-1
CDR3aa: ASSERIMGVYEQY

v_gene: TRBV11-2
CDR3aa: ASSSQQTAKETQY

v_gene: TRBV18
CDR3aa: ASSPPSRENTGELF

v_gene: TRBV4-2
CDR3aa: ASSQDGQGRAGNTIY

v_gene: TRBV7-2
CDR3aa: ASRGPGRPTDTQY

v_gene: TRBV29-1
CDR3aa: SVQGNYGYT